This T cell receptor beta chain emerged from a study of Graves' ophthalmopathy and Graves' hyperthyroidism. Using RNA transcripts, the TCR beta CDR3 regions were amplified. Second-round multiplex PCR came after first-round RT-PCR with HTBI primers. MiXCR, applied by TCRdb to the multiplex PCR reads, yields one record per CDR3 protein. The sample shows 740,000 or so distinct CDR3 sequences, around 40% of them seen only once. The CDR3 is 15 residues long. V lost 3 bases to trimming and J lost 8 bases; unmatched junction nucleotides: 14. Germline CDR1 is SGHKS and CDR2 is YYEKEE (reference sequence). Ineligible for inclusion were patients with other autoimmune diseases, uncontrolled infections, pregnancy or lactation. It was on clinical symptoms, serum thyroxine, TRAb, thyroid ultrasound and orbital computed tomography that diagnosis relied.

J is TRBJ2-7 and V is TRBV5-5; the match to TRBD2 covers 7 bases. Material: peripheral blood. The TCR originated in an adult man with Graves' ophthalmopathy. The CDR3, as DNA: TGTGCCAGCAGCTCCGTGGGGGGGAATCAGCCCCAGCAGTACTTC. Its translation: CASSSVGGNQPQQYF.